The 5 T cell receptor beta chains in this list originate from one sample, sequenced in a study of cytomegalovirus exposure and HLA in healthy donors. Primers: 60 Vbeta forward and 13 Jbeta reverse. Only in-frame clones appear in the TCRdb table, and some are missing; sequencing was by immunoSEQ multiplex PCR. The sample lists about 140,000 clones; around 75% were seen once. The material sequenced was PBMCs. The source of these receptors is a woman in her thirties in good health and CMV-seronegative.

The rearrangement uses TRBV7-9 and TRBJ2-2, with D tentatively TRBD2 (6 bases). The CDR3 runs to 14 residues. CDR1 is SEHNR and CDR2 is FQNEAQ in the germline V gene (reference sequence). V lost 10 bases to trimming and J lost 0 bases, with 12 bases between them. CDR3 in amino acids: CATGAPSNTGELFF. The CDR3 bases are TGTGCCACGGGAGCACCCTCGAACACCGGGGAGCTGTTTTTT. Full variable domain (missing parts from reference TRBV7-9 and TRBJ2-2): DTGVSQNPRHKITKRGQNVTFRCDPISEHNRLYWYRQTLGQGPEFLTYFQNEAQLEKSRLLSDRFSAERPKGSFSTLEIQRTEQGDSAMYLCATGAPSNTGELFFGEGSRLTVL.

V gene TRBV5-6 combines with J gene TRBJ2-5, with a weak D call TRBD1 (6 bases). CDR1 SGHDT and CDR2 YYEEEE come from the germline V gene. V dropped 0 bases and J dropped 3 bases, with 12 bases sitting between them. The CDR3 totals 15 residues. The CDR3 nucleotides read TGTGCCAGCAGCTTGGGGGTGGGGGCCGAAGAGACCCAGTACTTC. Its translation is CASSLGVGAEETQYF.

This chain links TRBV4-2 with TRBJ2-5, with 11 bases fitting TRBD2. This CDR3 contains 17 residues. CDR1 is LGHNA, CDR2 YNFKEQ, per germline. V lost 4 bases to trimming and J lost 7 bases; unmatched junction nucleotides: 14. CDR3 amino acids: CASSRNSGTSGSGTQYF. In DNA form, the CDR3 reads TGTGCCAGCAGCCGTAATTCCGGGACTAGCGGTTCTGGGACCCAGTACTTC.

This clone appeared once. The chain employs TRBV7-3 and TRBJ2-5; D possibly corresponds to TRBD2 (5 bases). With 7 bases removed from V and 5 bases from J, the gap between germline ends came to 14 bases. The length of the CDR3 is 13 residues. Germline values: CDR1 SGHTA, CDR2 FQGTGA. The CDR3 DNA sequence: TGTGCCAGCATGCGCACTAGAGGGGAGACCCAGTACTTC. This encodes CASMRTRGETQYF.

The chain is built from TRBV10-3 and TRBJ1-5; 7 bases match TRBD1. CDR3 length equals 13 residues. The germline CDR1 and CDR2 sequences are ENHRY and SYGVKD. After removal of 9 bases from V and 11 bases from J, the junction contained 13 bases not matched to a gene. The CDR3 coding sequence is TGTGCCATTAGTAACAGGGGCCAGGAAGCCCAGCATTTT. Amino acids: CAISNRGQEAQHF.